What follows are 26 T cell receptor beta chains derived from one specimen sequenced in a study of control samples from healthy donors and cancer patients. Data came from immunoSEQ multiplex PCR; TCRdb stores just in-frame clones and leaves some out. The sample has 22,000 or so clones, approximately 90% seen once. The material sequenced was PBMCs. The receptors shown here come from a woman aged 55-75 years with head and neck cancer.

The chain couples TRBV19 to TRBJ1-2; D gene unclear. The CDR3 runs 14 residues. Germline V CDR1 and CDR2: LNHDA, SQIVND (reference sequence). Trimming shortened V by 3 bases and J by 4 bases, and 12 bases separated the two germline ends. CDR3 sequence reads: CASSMGPFLYGYTF. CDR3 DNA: TGTGCCAGTAGTATGGGTCCCTTCCTCTATGGCTACACCTTC.

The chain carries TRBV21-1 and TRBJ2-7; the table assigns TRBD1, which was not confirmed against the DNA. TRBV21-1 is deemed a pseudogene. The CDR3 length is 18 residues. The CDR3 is CASSMRGDGTGGPREQYF. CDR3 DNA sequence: TGTGCCAGCAGCATGCGGGGGGATGGGACAGGGGGGCCCCGCGAGCAGTACTTC.

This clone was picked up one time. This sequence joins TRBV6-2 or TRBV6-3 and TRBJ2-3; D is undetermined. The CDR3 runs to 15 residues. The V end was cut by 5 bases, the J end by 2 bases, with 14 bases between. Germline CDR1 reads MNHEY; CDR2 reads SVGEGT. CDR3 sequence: CASSTWGFLTDTQYF. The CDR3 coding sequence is TGTGCCAGCAGTACGTGGGGTTTCCTCACAGATACGCAGTATTTT.

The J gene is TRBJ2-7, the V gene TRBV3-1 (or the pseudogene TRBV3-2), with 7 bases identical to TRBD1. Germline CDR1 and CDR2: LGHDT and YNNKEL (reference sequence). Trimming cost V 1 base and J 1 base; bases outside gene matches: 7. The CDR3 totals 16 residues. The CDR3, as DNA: TGTGCCAGCAGCCAAGGTCAGGGACAGAATTCCTACGAGCAGTACTTC. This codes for CASSQGQGQNSYEQYF.

The CDR3 reads CASTPTGFVETQYF. DNA for the CDR3: TGTGCCAGCACCCCCACAGGGTTTGTGGAGACCCAGTACTTC. The genes are TRBV9 and TRBJ2-5, with a possible D match to TRBD1 (6 bases). The V end was cut by 6 bases, the J end by 5 bases, with 17 bases between. Per the germline V gene, CDR1 is SGDLS and CDR2 is YYNGEE. The CDR3 has 14 amino acids.

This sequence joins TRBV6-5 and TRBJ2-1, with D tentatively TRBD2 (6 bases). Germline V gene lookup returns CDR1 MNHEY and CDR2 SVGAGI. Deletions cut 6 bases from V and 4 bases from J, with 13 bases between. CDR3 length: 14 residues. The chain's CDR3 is CASSVYSGYNEQFF. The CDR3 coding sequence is TGTGCCAGCAGCGTGTACAGCGGGTACAATGAGCAGTTCTTC.

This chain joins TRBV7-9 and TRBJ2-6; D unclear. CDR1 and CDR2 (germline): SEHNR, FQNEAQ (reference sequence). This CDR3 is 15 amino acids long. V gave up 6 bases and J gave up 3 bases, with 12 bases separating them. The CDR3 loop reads CASRSGEIGANVLTF. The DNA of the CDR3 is TGTGCCAGCAGAAGTGGGGAAATTGGGGCCAACGTCCTGACTTTC.

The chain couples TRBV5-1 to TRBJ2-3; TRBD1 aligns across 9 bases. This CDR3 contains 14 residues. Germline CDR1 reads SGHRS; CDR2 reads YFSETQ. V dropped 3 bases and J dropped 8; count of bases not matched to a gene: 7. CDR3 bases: TGCGCCAGCAGCTCGGGACAGGGTAGGGGTACGCAGTATTTT. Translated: CASSSGQGRGTQYF.

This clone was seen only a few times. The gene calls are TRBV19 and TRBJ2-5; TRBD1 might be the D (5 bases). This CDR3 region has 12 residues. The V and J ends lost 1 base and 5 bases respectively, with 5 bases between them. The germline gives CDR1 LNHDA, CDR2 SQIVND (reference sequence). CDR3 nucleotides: TGTGCCAGTAGTATAGGGGGCGAGACCCAGTACTTC. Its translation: CASSIGGETQYF.

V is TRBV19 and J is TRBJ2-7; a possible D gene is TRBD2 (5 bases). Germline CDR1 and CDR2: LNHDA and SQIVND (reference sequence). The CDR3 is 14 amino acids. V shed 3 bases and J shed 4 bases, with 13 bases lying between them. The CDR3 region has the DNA TGTGCCAGTAGTATCCCGGGGAATGCTTACGAGCAGTACTTC. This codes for CASSIPGNAYEQYF.

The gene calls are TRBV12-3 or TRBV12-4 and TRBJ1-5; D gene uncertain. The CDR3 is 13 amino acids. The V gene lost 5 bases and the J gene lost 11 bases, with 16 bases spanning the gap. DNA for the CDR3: TGTGCCAGCAGTCCGGCCCCGAGCGGGTCCCAGCATTTT. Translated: CASSPAPSGSQHF.

CDR3 region: CASRAWGSSYNEQFF. The CDR3 DNA sequence: TGTGCCAGCAGGGCCTGGGGGAGCTCCTACAATGAGCAGTTCTTC. The chain combines TRBV6-5 with TRBJ2-1; D possibly matches TRBD1 or TRBD2 (5 bases each). This CDR3 has 15 amino acids. Germline CDR1 is MNHEY and CDR2 is SVGAGI. V was cut by 6 bases and J by 0 bases, with 12 bases left in between.

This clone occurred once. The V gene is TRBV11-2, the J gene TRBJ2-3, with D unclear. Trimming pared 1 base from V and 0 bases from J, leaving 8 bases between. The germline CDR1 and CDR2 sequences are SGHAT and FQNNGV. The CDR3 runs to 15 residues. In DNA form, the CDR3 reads TGTGCCAGCAGCTTAGTGGATTCTAGCACAGATACGCAGTATTTT. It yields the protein CASSLVDSSTDTQYF. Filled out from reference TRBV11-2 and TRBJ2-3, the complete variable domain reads EAGVAQSPRYKIIEKRQSVAFWCNPISGHATLYWYQQILGQGPKLLIQFQNNGVVDDSQLPKDRFSAERLKGVDSTLKIQPAKLEDSAVYLCASSLVDSSTDTQYFGPGTRLTVL.

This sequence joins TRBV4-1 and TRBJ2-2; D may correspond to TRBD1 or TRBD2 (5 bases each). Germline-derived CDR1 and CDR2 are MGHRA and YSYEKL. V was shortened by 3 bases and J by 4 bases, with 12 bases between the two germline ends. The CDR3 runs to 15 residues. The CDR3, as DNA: TGCGCCAGCAGCCAGGGGGACCTATTCACCGGGGAGCTGTTTTTT. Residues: CASSQGDLFTGELFF.

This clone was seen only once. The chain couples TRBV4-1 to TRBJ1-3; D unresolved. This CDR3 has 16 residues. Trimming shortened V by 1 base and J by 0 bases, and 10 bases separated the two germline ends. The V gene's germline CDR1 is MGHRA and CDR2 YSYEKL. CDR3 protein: CASSQGSASSGNTIYF. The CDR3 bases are TGCGCCAGCAGCCAAGGTTCCGCGAGCTCTGGAAACACCATATATTTT.

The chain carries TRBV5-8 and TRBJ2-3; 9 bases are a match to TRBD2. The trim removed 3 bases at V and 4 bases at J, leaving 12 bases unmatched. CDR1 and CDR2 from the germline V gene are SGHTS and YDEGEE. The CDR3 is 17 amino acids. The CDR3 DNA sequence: TGTGCCAGCAGCTACCTCCTCGGGACTAGCACTCCAGATACGCAGTATTTT. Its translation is CASSYLLGTSTPDTQYF. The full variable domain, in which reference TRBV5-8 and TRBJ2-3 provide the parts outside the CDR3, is EAGVTQSPTHLIKTRGQQATLRCSPISGHTSVYWYQQALGLGLQFLLWYDEGEERNRGNFPPRFSGRQFPNYSSELNVNALELEDSALYLCASSYLLGTSTPDTQYFGPGTRLTVL.

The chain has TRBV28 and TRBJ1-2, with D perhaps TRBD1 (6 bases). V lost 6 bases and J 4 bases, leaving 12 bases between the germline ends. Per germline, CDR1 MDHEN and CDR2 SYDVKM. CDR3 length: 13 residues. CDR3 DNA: TGTGCCAGCAGCCGGACAGAGCTCTATGGCTACACCTTC. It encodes CASSRTELYGYTF.

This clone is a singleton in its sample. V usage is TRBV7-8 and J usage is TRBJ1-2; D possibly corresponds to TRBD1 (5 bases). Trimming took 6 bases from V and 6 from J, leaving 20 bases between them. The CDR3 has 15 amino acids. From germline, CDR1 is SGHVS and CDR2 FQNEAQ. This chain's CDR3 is CASSLTAPAFDGYTF. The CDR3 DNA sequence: TGTGCCAGCAGTCTGACAGCGCCAGCCTTTGATGGCTACACCTTC.

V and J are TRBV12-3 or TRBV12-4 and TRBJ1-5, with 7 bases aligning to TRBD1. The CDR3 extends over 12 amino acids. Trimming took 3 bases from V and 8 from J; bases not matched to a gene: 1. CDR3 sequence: CASSFTGEPQHF. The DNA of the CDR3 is TGTGCCAGCAGTTTTACAGGGGAGCCCCAGCATTTT.

The chain's CDR3 is CASSSRATGELFF. CDR3 DNA: TGCGCCAGCAGCTCGAGGGCCACCGGGGAGCTGTTTTTT. This chain connects TRBV5-1 to TRBJ2-2; D is possibly TRBD2 (5 bases). Trimming pared 3 bases from V and 4 bases from J, leaving 7 bases between. CDR1 and CDR2 (germline): SGHRS, YFSETQ. The CDR3 is 13 residues long. The variable domain in full, with the rest retrieved from reference TRBV5-1 and TRBJ2-2, is KAGVTQTPRYLIKTRGQQVTLSCSPISGHRSVSWYQQTPGQGLQFLFEYFSETQRNKGNFPGRFSGRQFSNSRSEMNVSTLELGDSALYLCASSSRATGELFFGEGSRLTVL.

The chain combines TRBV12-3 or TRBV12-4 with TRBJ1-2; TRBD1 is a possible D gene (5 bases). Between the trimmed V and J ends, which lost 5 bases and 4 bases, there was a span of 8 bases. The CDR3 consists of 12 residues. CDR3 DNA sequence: TGTGCCAGCAGTGGGGCCTCCTATGGCTACACCTTC. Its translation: CASSGASYGYTF.

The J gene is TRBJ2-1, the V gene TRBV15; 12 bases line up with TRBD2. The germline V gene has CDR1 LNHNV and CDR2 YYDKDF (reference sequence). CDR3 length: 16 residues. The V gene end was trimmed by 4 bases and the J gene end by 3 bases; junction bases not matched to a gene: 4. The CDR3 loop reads CATSKTSGSLYNEQFF. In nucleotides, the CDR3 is TGTGCCACCAGCAAGACTAGCGGGAGCCTCTACAATGAGCAGTTCTTC.

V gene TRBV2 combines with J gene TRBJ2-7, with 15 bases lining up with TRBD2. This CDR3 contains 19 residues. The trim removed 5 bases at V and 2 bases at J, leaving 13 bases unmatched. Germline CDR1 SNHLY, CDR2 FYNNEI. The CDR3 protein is CASSPHPTGLAGGAYEQYF. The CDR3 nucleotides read TGTGCCAGCAGTCCACACCCCACGGGACTAGCGGGAGGCGCCTACGAGCAGTACTTC.

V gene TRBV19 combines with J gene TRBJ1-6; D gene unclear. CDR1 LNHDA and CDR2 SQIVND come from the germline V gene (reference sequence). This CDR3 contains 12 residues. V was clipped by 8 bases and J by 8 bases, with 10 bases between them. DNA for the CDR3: TGTGCCAGTCAGGCCCGACATTCACCCCTCCACTTT. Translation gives CASQARHSPLHF.

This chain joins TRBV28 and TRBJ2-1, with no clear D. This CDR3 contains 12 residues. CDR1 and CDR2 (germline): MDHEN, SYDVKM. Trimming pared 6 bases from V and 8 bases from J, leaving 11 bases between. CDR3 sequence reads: CASSRRRDEQFF. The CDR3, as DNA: TGTGCCAGCAGCCGACGTCGGGATGAGCAGTTCTTC. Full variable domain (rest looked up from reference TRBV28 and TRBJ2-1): DVKVTQSSRYLVKRTGEKVFLECVQDMDHENMFWYRQDPGLGLRLIYFSYDVKMKEKGDIPEGYSVSREKKERFSLILESASTNQTSMYLCASSRRRDEQFFGPGTRLTVL.

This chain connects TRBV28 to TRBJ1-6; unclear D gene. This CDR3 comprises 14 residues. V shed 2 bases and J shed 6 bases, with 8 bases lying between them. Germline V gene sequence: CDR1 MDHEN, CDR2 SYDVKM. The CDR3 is CASSLPNPNSPLHF. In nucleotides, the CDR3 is TGTGCCAGCAGTTTACCAAACCCTAATTCACCCCTCCACTTT.